A single sample is the source of the 5 T cell receptor beta chains below, sequenced in a study of blood T cell repertoires in COVID-19. The method was immunoSEQ multiplex PCR; TCRdb's version includes in-frame clones alone and lacks a portion of them. The sample holds fewer than 50,000 clones; about 79% are singletons and the top ten take about 8%. The specimen sequenced was peripheral blood. The receptor set was obtained from a human donor in a cohort sampled during active COVID-19.

Comment on this clone: A read error may produce the germline difference seen at one junction end. The chain recombines TRBV29-1 with TRBJ2-5; 7 nucleotides line up with TRBD2. Germline V gene sequence: CDR1 SQVTM, CDR2 ANQGSEA. The CDR3 consists of 13 residues. The chain's CDR3 is CSGISGSQQTQYF. Written as DNA, the CDR3 is TGCAGCGGCATTAGCGGGTCCCAACAGACCCAGTACTTC.

The chain combines TRBV28 with TRBJ1-2; D possibly corresponds to TRBD1 (5 bases). Germline lookup yields CDR1 MDHEN and CDR2 SYDVKM. V lost 2 bases to trimming and J lost 5 bases, with 18 bases between them. The CDR3 has 16 residues. The CDR3 region is CASSLGPSGLRYGYTF. The CDR3 coding sequence is TGTGCCAGCAGTTTAGGGCCTTCAGGGCTTCGTTATGGCTACACCTTC.

This chain joins TRBV30 and TRBJ1-2; TRBD1 might be the D (6 bases). Germline V gene sequence: CDR1 GTSNPN, CDR2 SVGIG (reference sequence). The CDR3 is 12 amino acids. V was pared by 1 base and J by 8 bases, with 11 bases between. CDR3 amino acids: CAWSASGGGYTF. As DNA, the CDR3 is TGTGCCTGGAGTGCCTCGGGGGGCGGCTACACCTTC.

The rearrangement joins TRBV6-5 to TRBJ1-4, with 9 positions matching TRBD1. From germline, CDR1 is MNHEY and CDR2 SVGAGI. Unmatched junction bases numbered 3, after V lost 6 bases and J lost 4 bases. This CDR3 is built from 14 residues. CDR3: CASRNRGLNEKLFF. DNA for the CDR3: TGTGCCAGCAGGAACAGGGGGCTTAATGAAAAACTGTTTTTT.

This sequence joins TRBV2 and TRBJ1-5, with D hard to call. CDR3 length equals 14 residues. The germline V gene encodes CDR1 SNHLY and CDR2 FYNNEI. Trimming took off 4 bases at V and 3 bases at J, with 10 bases between the two ends. CDR3 sequence: CASSVKGDNQPQHF. The CDR3 bases are TGTGCCAGCAGTGTCAAGGGAGACAATCAGCCCCAGCATTTT.